Listed below are T cell receptor beta chains from one sample, sequenced in a study of blood T cell repertoires in COVID-19. The repertoire was sequenced with immunoSEQ multiplex PCR; TCRdb's copy has only in-frame clones and lacks some. The sample includes roughly 330,000 clones, about 83% of them seen just once. Sequenced sample: peripheral blood. Receptors were obtained from a woman in her fifties or sixties with acute or convalescent COVID-19. The CDR3 runs from the conserved cysteine through the conserved F or W. A D gene is named only where the DNA matches it firmly. A row's size may be missing; if present it is once, few, many or a size class.

d_gene	abundance	v_gene	j_gene	len	CDR3aa	CDR3nt
NA	NA	TRBV6-1	TRBJ1-4	15	CASSEAGTLGEKLFF	TGTGCCAGCAGTGAAGCTGGGACTCTAGGGGAAAAACTGTTTTTT
NA	once	TRBV7-7	TRBJ2-1	18	CASSADPTAGLGLNEQFF	TGTGCCAGCAGCGCCGACCCTACGGCGGGGCTTGGGTTGAATGAGCAGTTCTTC
TRBD1	NA	TRBV5-8	TRBJ1-1	13	CASNPDRGTEAFF	TGTGCCAGCAATCCCGACAGGGGCACTGAAGCTTTCTTT
NA	NA	TRBV24-1	TRBJ2-2	16	CATSDPQGGDTGELFF	TGTGCCACCAGTGATCCACAGGGGGGGGACACCGGGGAGCTGTTTTTT
NA	NA	TRBV4-2	TRBJ2-4	15	CASSQEQGEANIQYF	TGTGCCAGCAGCCAAGAACAGGGAGAGGCCAACATTCAGTACTTC
TRBD2	NA	TRBV4-2	TRBJ2-7	15	CASSQGSGLAYEQYF	TGTGCCAGCAGCCAAGGTTCGGGACTAGCCTACGAGCAGTACTTC
NA	NA	TRBV5-5	TRBJ2-7	13	CASSLNVAYEQYF	TGTGCCAGCAGCTTGAATGTAGCCTACGAGCAGTACTTC
NA	NA	TRBV21-1	TRBJ1-5	19	CASTPPTTGDTGCGQPQHF	TGTGCTTCTACCCCTCCAACGACAGGCGACACAGGCTGTGGTCAGCCCCAGCATTTT
TRBD1	few	TRBV2	TRBJ1-4	14	CASRTTGMGEKLFF	TGTGCCAGCAGGACGACAGGGATGGGTGAAAAACTGTTTTTT
TRBD1	once	TRBV20-1	TRBJ2-7	11	CSAGQAGGQYF	TGCAGTGCTGGACAGGCCGGTGGGCAGTACTTC
NA	few	TRBV6-2/TRBV6-3	TRBJ1-1	14	CASIPDEVGIEAFF	TGTGCCAGCATCCCAGATGAGGTCGGCATTGAAGCTTTCTTT
TRBD2	NA	TRBV20-1	TRBJ2-1	14	CSASLAGGGDEQFF	TGCAGTGCTAGTCTAGCGGGAGGGGGCGATGAGCAGTTCTTC
NA	NA	TRBV19	TRBJ2-3	15	CASSIRSPSTDTQYF	TGTGCCAGTAGTATACGGAGCCCAAGCACAGATACGCAGTATTTT
NA	NA	TRBV6-6	TRBJ1-2	13	CASIQDRYYGYTF	TGTGCCAGCATCCAAGACAGGTACTATGGCTACACCTTC
TRBD1	NA	TRBV18	TRBJ2-1	15	CASSSTGGSYNEQFF	TGTGCCAGCTCCTCCACAGGGGGCTCCTACAATGAGCAGTTCTTC
NA	NA	TRBV15	TRBJ1-2	13	CATSSGQNYGYTF	TGTGCCACCAGCAGCGGACAAAACTATGGCTACACCTTC
TRBD2	NA	TRBV5-6	TRBJ2-7	16	CASSLVGGLAGYEQYF	TGTGCCAGCAGCTTGGTAGGGGGACTAGCGGGCTACGAGCAGTACTTC
TRBD2	once	TRBV30	TRBJ2-1	15	CAWNIEASGGHEQFF	TGTGCCTGGAACATAGAGGCTAGCGGGGGCCATGAGCAGTTCTTC
NA	NA	TRBV5-4	TRBJ2-1	14	CASSTGSSYNEQFF	TGTGCCAGCAGCACGGGTAGCTCCTACAATGAGCAGTTCTTC
NA	NA	TRBV7-2	TRBJ2-5	14	CASSLARTQETQYF	TGTGCCAGCAGCTTAGCGAGAACCCAAGAGACCCAGTACTTC
NA	few	TRBV25-1	TRBJ1-1	13	CASRRGGYTEAFF	TGTGCCAGCAGGAGGGGGGGATACACTGAAGCTTTCTTT
NA	NA	TRBV6-5	TRBJ1-5	13	CAISLGRHQPQHF	TGTGCCATCTCTTTGGGGCGCCATCAGCCCCAGCATTTT
TRBD2	NA	TRBV5-4	TRBJ2-1	16	CASSLGLAGPYNEQFF	TGTGCCAGCAGCTTGGGACTAGCGGGACCCTACAATGAGCAATTCTTC
NA	NA	TRBV6-5	TRBJ2-7	14	CASIVTYSSYEQYF	TGTGCCAGCATAGTCACTTACAGCTCCTACGAGCAGTACTTC
TRBD2	NA	TRBV5-1	TRBJ2-3	17	CASSWRTSGGASNTQYF	TGCGCCAGCAGCTGGAGGACTAGCGGGGGGGCCAGCAATACGCAGTATTTT
TRBD1	few	TRBV19	TRBJ1-3	18	CASSAAGQGTDSGNTIYF	TGTGCCAGTAGTGCCGCTGGACAGGGAACGGACTCTGGAAACACCATATATTTT
NA	NA	TRBV1	TRBJ2-7	16	CTSSPYGAGLTYEQYF	TGCACCAGCAGTCCCTACGGAGCGGGGTTAACCTACGAGCAGTACTTC
TRBD1	NA	TRBV4-1	TRBJ1-1	15	CASSPARDSAVEAFF	TGCGCCAGCAGCCCAGCCCGGGACAGCGCGGTCGAAGCTTTCTTT
NA	NA	TRBV10-3	TRBJ1-2	15	CAAYEGVGTAYGYTF	TGTGCCGCCTATGAGGGGGTGGGGACGGCCTATGGCTACACCTTC
TRBD1	NA	TRBV18	TRBJ2-7	15	CASSPSGQGGNEQYF	TGTGCCAGCTCACCATCGGGACAGGGGGGGAACGAGCAGTACTTC
TRBD1	NA	TRBV19	TRBJ1-5	16	CASSIGTGRSNQPQHF	TGTGCCAGTAGTATAGGGACAGGGCGCAGCAATCAGCCCCAGCATTTT
NA	NA	TRBV2	TRBJ2-1	13	CASKGGNNNEQFF	TGTGCCAGCAAGGGCGGGAATAACAATGAGCAGTTCTTC
NA	NA	TRBV4-2	TRBJ1-2	16	CASSQEAPDRSYGYTF	TGTGCCAGCAGCCAAGAAGCCCCCGACAGGAGCTATGGCTACACCTTC
NA	NA	TRBV19	TRBJ1-5	17	CASSIASRLSGNQPQHF	TGTGCCAGTAGTATAGCGTCCCGACTGAGCGGCAATCAGCCCCAGCATTTT
NA	NA	TRBV10-3	TRBJ1-2	13	CAISRDLSYGYTF	TGTGCCATCAGCCGGGATCTCTCCTATGGCTACACCTTC
NA	NA	TRBV18	TRBJ2-3	15	CASSTYSTSTDTQYF	TGTGCCAGCTCAACGTACAGCACTAGCACAGATACGCAGTATTTT
NA	NA	TRBV7-9	TRBJ1-2	14	CASSGKAGPNGYTF	TGTGCCAGCAGCGGGAAGGCGGGGCCCAATGGCTACACCTTC
TRBD1	NA	TRBV18	TRBJ1-5	15	CASSLGTGGDQPQHF	TGTGCCAGCTCACTGGGTACAGGGGGCGATCAGCCCCAGCATTTT
NA	NA	TRBV5-1	TRBJ2-1	15	CASSLNGGADLEQFF	TGCGCCAGCAGCTTGAATGGGGGCGCGGACCTTGAGCAGTTCTTC
TRBD1	NA	TRBV19	TRBJ2-7	15	CASSLGDRVSYEQYF	TGTGCCAGTAGTCTCGGGGACAGGGTCTCCTACGAGCAGTACTTC
NA	NA	TRBV10-1	TRBJ2-2	13	CASSGAGAGELFF	TGCGCCAGCAGTGGGGCCGGGGCCGGGGAGCTGTTTTTT
NA	NA	TRBV9	TRBJ2-7	14	CASSAGLSSYEQYF	TGTGCCAGCAGCGCTGGTCTTAGCTCCTACGAGCAGTACTTC
NA	many	TRBV11-2	TRBJ1-1	14	CASSLEGVGTEAFF	TGTGCCAGCAGCTTAGAAGGGGTCGGGACTGAAGCTTTCTTT
TRBD1	NA	TRBV7-2	TRBJ2-7	15	CASSPAGQGFNEQYF	TGTGCCAGCAGCCCAGCGGGACAGGGCTTCAACGAGCAGTACTTC
NA	NA	TRBV7-2	TRBJ1-1	14	CASTWTAMNTEAFF	TGTGCCAGCACCTGGACAGCGATGAACACTGAAGCTTTCTTT
NA	once	TRBV19	TRBJ1-5	15	CASSTLQVSNQPQHF	TGTGCCAGTAGTACTCTACAGGTCAGCAATCAGCCCCAGCATTTT
NA	NA	TRBV29-1	TRBJ1-4	12	CSVRSTDEKLFF	TGCAGCGTTCGCAGTACAGATGAAAAACTGTTTTTT
NA	few	TRBV5-1	TRBJ2-3	14	CASSPTAFTDTQYF	TGCGCCAGCAGCCCGACAGCCTTCACAGATACGCAGTATTTT